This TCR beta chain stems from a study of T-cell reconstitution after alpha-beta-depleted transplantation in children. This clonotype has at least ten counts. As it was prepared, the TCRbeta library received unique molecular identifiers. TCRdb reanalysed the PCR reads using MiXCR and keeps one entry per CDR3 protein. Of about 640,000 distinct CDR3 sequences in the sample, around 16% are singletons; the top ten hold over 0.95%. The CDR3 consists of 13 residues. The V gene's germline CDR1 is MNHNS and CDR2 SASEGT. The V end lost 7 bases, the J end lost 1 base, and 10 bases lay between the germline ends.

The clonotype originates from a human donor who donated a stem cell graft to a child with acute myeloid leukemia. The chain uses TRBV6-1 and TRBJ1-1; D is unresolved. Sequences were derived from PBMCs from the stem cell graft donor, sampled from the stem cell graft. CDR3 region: CASTRRPNTEAFF. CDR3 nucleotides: TGTGCCAGCACCCGGCGGCCGAACACTGAAGCTTTCTTT.